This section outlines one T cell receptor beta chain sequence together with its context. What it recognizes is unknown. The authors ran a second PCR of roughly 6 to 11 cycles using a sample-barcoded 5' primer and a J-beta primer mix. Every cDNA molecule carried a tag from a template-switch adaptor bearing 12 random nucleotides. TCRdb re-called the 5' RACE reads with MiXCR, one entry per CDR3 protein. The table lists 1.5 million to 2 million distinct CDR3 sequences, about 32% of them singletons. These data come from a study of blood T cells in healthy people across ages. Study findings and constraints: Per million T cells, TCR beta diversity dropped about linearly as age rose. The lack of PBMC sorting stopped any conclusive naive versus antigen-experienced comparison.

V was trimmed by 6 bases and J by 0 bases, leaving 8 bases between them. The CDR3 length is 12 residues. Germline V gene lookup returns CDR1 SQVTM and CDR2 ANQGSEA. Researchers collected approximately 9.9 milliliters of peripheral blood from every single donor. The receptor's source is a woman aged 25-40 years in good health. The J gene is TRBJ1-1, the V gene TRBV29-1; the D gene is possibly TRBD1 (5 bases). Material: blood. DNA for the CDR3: TGCAGCGTGGGGGGGGTGAACACTGAAGCTTTCTTT. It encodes CSVGGVNTEAFF.